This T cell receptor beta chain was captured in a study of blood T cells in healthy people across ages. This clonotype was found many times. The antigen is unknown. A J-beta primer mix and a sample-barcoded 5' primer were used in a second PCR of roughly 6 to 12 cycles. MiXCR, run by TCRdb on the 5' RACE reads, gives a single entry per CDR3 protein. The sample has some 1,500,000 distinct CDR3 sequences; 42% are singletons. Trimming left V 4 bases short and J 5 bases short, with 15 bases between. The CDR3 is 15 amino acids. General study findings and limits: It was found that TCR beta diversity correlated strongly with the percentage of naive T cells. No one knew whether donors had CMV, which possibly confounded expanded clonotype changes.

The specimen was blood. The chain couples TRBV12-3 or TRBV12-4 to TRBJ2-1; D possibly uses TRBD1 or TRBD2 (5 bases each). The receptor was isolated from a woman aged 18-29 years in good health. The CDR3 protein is CASSYPGTPDNEQFF. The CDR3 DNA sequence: TGTGCCAGCAGTTACCCCGGGACCCCAGACAATGAGCAGTTCTTC.